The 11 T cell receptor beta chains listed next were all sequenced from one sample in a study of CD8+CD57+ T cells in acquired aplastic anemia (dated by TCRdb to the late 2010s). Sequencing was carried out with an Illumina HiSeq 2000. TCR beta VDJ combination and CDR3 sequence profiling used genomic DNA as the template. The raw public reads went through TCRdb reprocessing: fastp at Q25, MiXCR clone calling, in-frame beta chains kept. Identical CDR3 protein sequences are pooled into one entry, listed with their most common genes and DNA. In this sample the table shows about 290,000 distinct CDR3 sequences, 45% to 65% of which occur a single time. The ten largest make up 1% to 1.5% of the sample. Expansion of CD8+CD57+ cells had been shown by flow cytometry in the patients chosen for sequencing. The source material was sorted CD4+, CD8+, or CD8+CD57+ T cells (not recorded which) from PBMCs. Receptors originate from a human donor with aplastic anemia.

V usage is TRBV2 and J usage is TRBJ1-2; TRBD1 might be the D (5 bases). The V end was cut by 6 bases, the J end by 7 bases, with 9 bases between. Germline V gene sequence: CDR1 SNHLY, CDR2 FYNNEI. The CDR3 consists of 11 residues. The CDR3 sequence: CASRLQAGYTF. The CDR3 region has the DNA TGTGCCAGCAGACTACAGGCTGGCTACACCTTC.

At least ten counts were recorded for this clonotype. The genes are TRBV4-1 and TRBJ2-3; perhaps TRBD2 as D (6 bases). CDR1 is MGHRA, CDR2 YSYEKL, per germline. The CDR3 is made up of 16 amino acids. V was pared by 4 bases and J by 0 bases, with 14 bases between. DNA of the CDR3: TGCGCCAGCAGCCCCGCGGTAGGGACTAGCACAGATACGCAGTATTTT. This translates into CASSPAVGTSTDTQYF.

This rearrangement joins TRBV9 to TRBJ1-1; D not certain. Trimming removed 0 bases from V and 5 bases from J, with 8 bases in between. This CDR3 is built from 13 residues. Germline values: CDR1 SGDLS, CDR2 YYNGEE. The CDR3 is CASSVGVRTEAFF. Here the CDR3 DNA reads TGTGCCAGCAGCGTAGGAGTCAGGACTGAAGCTTTCTTT.

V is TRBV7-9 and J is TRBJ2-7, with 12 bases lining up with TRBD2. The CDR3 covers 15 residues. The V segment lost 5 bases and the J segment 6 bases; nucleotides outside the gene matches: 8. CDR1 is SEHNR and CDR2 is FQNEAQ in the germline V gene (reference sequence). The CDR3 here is CASSRQTSGRSEQYF. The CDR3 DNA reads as TGTGCCAGCAGCCGTCAAACTAGCGGGAGGAGCGAGCAGTACTTC.

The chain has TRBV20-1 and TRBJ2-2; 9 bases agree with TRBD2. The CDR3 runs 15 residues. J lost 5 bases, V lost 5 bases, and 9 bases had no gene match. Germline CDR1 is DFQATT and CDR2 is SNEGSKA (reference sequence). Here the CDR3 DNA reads TGCAGTGCTTACCCTAGCGGGGCCCGAACCGGGGAGCTGTTTTTT. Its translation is CSAYPSGARTGELFF.

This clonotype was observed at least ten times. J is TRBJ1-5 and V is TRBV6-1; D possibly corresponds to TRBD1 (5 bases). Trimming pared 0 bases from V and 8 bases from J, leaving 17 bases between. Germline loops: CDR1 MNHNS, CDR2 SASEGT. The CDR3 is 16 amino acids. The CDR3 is CASSEADGTTKKPQHF. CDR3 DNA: TGTGCCAGCAGTGAAGCGGACGGGACTACAAAGAAGCCCCAGCATTTT.

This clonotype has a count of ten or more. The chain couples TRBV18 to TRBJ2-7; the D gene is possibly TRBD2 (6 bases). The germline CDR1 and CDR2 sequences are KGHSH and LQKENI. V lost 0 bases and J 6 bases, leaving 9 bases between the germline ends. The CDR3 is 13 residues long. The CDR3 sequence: CASSPPAGLEQYF. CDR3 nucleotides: TGTGCCAGCTCACCACCGGCGGGGCTCGAGCAGTACTTC.

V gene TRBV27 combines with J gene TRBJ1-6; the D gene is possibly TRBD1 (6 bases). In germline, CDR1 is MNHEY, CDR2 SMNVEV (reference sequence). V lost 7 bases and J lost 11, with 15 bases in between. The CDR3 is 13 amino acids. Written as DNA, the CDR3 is TGTGCCAGCACAACAGGGCCCTCGGCACCCCTCCACTTT. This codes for CASTTGPSAPLHF.

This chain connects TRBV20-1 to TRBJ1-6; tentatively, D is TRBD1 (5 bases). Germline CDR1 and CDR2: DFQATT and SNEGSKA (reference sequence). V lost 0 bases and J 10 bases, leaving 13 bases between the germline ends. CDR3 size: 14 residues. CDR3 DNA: TGCAGTGCTAGAGAGGGGGGGGGAGGCTCACCCCTCCACTTT. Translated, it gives CSAREGGGGSPLHF.

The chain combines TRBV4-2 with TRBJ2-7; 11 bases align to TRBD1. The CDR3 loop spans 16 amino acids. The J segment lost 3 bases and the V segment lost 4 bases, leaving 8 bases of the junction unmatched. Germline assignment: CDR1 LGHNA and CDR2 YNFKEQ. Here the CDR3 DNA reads TGTGCCAGCAGCCCGAGACCGGGACAGGGGGTCTACGAGCAGTACTTC. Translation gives CASSPRPGQGVYEQYF.

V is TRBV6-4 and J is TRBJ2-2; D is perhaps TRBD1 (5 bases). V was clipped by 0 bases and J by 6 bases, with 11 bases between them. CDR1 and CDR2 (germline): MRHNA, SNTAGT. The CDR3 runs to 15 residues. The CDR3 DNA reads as TGTGCCAGCAGTGACTCAGGGGTTAGCTCCGGGGAGCTGTTTTTT. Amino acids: CASSDSGVSSGELFF.